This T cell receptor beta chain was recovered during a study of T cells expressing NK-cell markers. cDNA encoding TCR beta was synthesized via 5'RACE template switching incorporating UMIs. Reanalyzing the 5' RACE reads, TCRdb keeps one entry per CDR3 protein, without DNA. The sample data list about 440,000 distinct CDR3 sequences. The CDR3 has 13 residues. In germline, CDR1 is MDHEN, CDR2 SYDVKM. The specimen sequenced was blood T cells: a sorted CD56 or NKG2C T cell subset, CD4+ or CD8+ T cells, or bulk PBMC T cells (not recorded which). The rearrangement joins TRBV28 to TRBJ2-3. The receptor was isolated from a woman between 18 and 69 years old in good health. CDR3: CASSTTSPDTQYF.